The clone carrying this T cell receptor (beta chain) was detected many times. Trimming took off 1 base at V and 4 bases at J, with 10 bases between the two ends. The germline gives CDR1 DFQATT, CDR2 SNEGSKA (reference sequence). This CDR3 has 13 residues. TCRdb called clones again from the PCR reads with MiXCR. The table has almost 25,000 clones, 13% seen once. Among the patients, none had received any treatment before thyroid surgery. This sample is drawn from a study of metastatic and nonmetastatic thyroid tumors. Sequenced material: blood. The chain couples TRBV20-1 to TRBJ1-1; D is undetermined. This sequence was found in a female donor with papillary thyroid cancer or a benign thyroid nodule (not recorded which). Some clones in this sample may be carry-over from other donors' samples. The CDR3 reads CSARVISGTEAFF. Written as DNA, the CDR3 is TGCAGTGCTAGAGTTATATCGGGCACTGAAGCTTTCTTT.